This is a list of T cell receptor beta chains from one sample in a study of T cells in Graves' hyperthyroidism and ophthalmopathy. Each CDR3 protein is one row after TCRdb ran MiXCR on the multiplex PCR reads. The table has about 570,000 distinct CDR3 sequences, 46% seen once. Input material: peripheral blood or thyroid tissue (not recorded which). The receptor source for this set is an adult woman with Graves' disease, either hyperthyroidism or ophthalmopathy (not recorded which). CDR3s include the opening cysteine and the closing phenylalanine or tryptophan. A D gene is named only where the DNA matches it firmly. Part of the rows lack a size; the others show once, few, many or a class for expanded clones.

size: many; D: .; V: TRBV7-9; J: TRBJ1-6; CDR3: CASSLDGDNSPLHF; DNA: TGTGCCAGCAGCCTTGACGGAGATAATTCACCCCTCCACTTT
size: .; D: TRBD1; V: TRBV5-1; J: TRBJ1-4; CDR3: CASSPQGTPTGEELFF; DNA: TGCGCCAGCAGCCCACAGGGGACTCCAACGGGGGAAGAACTGTTTTTT
size: many; D: .; V: TRBV7-9; J: TRBJ1-4; CDR3: CASSLHRMVEKLFF; DNA: TGTGCCAGCAGCCTTCATCGGATGGTTGAAAAACTGTTTTTT
size: many; D: .; V: TRBV4-2; J: TRBJ2-7; CDR3: CASSQRSPELLSSYEQYF; DNA: TGTGCCAGCAGCCAACGCTCCCCAGAGCTCCTATCCTCCTACGAGCAGTACTTC
size: many; D: TRBD2; V: TRBV29-1; J: TRBJ2-7; CDR3: CSVTGTSGYEQYF; DNA: TGCAGCGTAACCGGGACTAGCGGCTACGAGCAGTACTTC
size: few; D: .; V: TRBV10-2; J: TRBJ1-3; CDR3: CASTHSGNTIYF; DNA: TGCGCCAGCACCCACTCTGGAAACACCATATATTTT
size: .; D: .; V: TRBV6-5; J: TRBJ2-7; CDR3: CASKQDSGSYEQYF; DNA: TGTGCCAGCAAACAGGACAGTGGCTCCTACGAGCAGTACTTC
size: many; D: TRBD1; V: TRBV2; J: TRBJ1-2; CDR3: CASRPIRRGGGYTF; DNA: TGTGCCAGCAGGCCCATTCGCAGGGGGGGAGGCTACACCTTC
size: many; D: TRBD1; V: TRBV12-3/TRBV12-4; J: TRBJ2-5; CDR3: CASINRGYQETQYF; DNA: TGTGCCAGCATTAACAGGGGGTACCAAGAGACCCAGTACTTC
size: few; D: .; V: TRBV24-1; J: TRBJ1-6; CDR3: CATADRNNSPLHF; DNA: TGTGCCACCGCGGACAGAAATAATTCACCCCTCCACTTT
size: many; D: TRBD2; V: TRBV4-1; J: TRBJ2-2; CDR3: CASSQAAGDTGELFF; DNA: TGCGCCAGCAGCCAGGCAGCGGGAGATACCGGGGAGCTGTTTTTT
size: .; D: .; V: TRBV7-8; J: TRBJ1-1; CDR3: CASSLVGIGAGAEAFF; DNA: TGTGCCAGCAGCTTAGTTGGGATAGGGGCTGGCGCTGAAGCTTTCTTT
size: .; D: .; V: TRBV25-1; J: TRBJ2-7; CDR3: CASSPGTWAYEQYF; DNA: TGTGCCAGCAGTCCCGGGACATGGGCCTACGAGCAGTACTTC
size: once; D: TRBD2; V: TRBV7-8; J: TRBJ2-2; CDR3: CASSYGGGRFPGELFF; DNA: TGTGCCAGCAGTTACGGGGGGGGCCGGTTCCCCGGGGAGCTGTTTTTT
size: .; D: .; V: TRBV5-1; J: TRBJ1-6; CDR3: CASSSAGTGNSPLHF; DNA: TGCGCCAGCAGCTCGGCCGGGACGGGGAATTCACCCCTCCACTTT
size: many; D: .; V: TRBV11-2; J: TRBJ1-1; CDR3: CASSPEGGIVRTEAFF; DNA: TGTGCCAGCAGCCCCGAGGGAGGGATTGTTCGCACTGAAGCTTTCTTT
size: .; D: .; V: TRBV11-3; J: TRBJ1-5; CDR3: CASGSGTQETQHF; DNA: TGTGCCAGCGGCAGCGGAACTCAAGAGACCCAGCATTTT
size: .; D: .; V: TRBV7-2; J: TRBJ1-5; CDR3: CASSLEHSRNQPQHF; DNA: TGTGCCAGCAGCTTAGAGCACAGTCGCAATCAGCCCCAGCATTTT
size: .; D: TRBD1; V: TRBV15; J: TRBJ1-1; CDR3: CATSRDPHLTGGGTEAFF; DNA: TGTGCCACCAGCAGAGATCCCCACCTGACAGGGGGGGGCACTGAAGCTTTCTTT
size: few; D: TRBD1; V: TRBV7-3; J: TRBJ2-7; CDR3: CASSAGTGVSGEQYF; DNA: TGTGCCAGCAGCGCCGGGACAGGGGTCTCCGGGGAGCAGTACTTC
size: .; D: TRBD1; V: TRBV6-1; J: TRBJ1-1; CDR3: CASRRTGGMAEAFF; DNA: TGTGCCAGCAGAAGGACAGGGGGTATGGCTGAAGCTTTCTTT
size: many; D: TRBD1; V: TRBV7-3; J: TRBJ2-7; CDR3: CASSRDRESEQYF; DNA: TGTGCCAGCAGCCGGGACAGGGAAAGCGAGCAGTACTTC
size: few; D: .; V: TRBV7-9; J: TRBJ1-2; CDR3: CASSLAPLSYGYTF; DNA: TGTGCCAGCAGCTTAGCGCCTCTCAGCTATGGCTACACCTTC
size: many; D: .; V: TRBV11-2; J: TRBJ2-7; CDR3: CASSLISGSYEQYF; DNA: TGTGCCAGCAGCTTAATCTCAGGGTCCTACGAGCAGTACTTC
size: .; D: TRBD1; V: TRBV7-2; J: TRBJ1-1; CDR3: CASSSVRGTEAFF; DNA: TGTGCCAGCAGCTCGGTCAGGGGGACTGAAGCTTTCTTT
size: .; D: .; V: TRBV6-5; J: TRBJ2-5; CDR3: CASSPWGRQETQYF; DNA: TGTGCCAGCAGCCCGTGGGGCAGGCAAGAGACCCAGTACTTC
size: many; D: .; V: TRBV5-8; J: TRBJ2-2; CDR3: CASSLVREGELFF; DNA: TGTGCCAGCAGCTTGGTTCGGGAGGGGGAGCTGTTTTTT
size: many; D: TRBD1; V: TRBV12-3/TRBV12-4; J: TRBJ1-2; CDR3: CASSPGQGTYGYTF; DNA: TGTGCCAGCAGCCCAGGACAGGGAACGTATGGCTACACCTTC
size: once; D: .; V: TRBV10-3; J: TRBJ1-1; CDR3: CAISGGPENTEAFF; DNA: TGTGCCATCAGTGGAGGGCCAGAGAACACTGAAGCTTTCTTT
size: .; D: .; V: TRBV10-3; J: TRBJ1-2; CDR3: CAISEWASGGGYTF; DNA: TGTGCCATCAGTGAGTGGGCTTCTGGGGGTGGCTACACCTTC
size: many; D: .; V: TRBV7-2; J: TRBJ2-4; CDR3: CASSFVAGNIQYF; DNA: TGTGCCAGCAGCTTTGTCGCAGGAAACATTCAGTACTTC
size: many; D: .; V: TRBV7-9; J: TRBJ2-5; CDR3: CASSFLQFQETQYF; DNA: TGTGCCAGCAGCTTCCTCCAGTTCCAAGAGACCCAGTACTTC
size: .; D: TRBD2; V: TRBV5-1; J: TRBJ2-7; CDR3: CASGRGEYSYEQYF; DNA: TGCGCCAGCGGACGGGGGGAATACTCCTACGAGCAGTACTTC
size: many; D: .; V: TRBV20-1; J: TRBJ1-1; CDR3: CSAARDGNTEAFF; DNA: TGCAGTGCTGCACGGGACGGGAACACTGAAGCTTTCTTT
size: .; D: .; V: TRBV4-2; J: TRBJ1-2; CDR3: CASSLSSSYGYTF; DNA: TGTGCCAGCAGTTTATCGAGCAGCTATGGCTACACCTTC